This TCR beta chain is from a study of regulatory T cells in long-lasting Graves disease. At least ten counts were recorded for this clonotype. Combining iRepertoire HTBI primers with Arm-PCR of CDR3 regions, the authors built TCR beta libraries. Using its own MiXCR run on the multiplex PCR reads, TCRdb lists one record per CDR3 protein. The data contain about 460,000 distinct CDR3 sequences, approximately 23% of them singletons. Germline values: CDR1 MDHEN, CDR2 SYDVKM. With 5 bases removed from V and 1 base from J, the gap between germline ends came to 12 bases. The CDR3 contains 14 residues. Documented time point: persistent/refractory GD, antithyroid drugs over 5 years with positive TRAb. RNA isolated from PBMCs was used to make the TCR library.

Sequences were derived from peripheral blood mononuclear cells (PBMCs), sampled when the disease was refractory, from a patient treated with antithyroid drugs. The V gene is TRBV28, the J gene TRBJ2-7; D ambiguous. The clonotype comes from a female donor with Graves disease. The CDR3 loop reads CASSLHGESYEQYF. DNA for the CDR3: TGTGCCAGCAGTCTACACGGCGAGTCCTACGAGCAGTACTTC.